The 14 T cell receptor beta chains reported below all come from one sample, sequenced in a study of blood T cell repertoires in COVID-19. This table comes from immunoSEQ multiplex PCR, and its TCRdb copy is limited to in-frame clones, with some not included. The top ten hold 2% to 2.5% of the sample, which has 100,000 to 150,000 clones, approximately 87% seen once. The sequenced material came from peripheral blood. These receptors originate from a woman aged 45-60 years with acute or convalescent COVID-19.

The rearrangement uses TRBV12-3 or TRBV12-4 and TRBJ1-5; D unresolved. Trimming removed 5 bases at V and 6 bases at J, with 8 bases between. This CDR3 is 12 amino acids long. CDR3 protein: CASSKSPQPQHF. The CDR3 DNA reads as TGTGCCAGCAGTAAAAGCCCTCAGCCCCAGCATTTT.

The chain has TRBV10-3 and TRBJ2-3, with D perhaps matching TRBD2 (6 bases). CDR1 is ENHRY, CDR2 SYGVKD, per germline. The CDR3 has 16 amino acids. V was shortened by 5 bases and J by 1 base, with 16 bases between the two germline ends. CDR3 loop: CAISQGTGVGTDTQYF. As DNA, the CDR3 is TGTGCCATCAGTCAGGGAACGGGGGTTGGCACAGATACGCAGTATTTT.

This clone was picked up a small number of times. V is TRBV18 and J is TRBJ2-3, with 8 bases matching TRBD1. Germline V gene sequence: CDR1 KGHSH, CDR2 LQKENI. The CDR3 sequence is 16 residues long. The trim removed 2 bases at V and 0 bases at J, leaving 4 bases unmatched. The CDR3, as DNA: TGTGCCAGCTCACCATGGACAGGGAAGAGCACAGATACGCAGTATTTT. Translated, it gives CASSPWTGKSTDTQYF.

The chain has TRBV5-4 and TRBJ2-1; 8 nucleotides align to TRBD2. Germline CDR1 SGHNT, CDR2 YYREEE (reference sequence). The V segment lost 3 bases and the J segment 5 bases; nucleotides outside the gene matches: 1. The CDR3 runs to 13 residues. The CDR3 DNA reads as TGTGCCAGCAGCTCGGGACTAGACAATGAGCAGTTCTTC. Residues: CASSSGLDNEQFF.

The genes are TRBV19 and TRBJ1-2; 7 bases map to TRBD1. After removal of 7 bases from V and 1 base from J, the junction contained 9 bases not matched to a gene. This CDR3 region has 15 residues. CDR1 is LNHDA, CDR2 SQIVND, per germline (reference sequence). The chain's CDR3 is CASKAQGLGNYGYTF. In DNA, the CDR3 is TGTGCCAGTAAGGCACAGGGGCTAGGTAACTATGGCTACACCTTC.

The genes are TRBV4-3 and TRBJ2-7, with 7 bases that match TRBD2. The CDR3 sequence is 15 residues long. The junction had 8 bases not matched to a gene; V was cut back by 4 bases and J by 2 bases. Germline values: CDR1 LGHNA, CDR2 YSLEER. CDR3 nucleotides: TGCGCCAGCAGCCCCGGGAGGTGGGGCCCCTACGAGCAGTACTTC. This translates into CASSPGRWGPYEQYF.

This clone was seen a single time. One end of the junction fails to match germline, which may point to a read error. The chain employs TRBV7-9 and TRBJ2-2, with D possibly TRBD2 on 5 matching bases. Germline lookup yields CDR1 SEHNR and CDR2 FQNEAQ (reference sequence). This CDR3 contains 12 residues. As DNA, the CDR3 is TGTGCCAGCAGCGAACCTCCCGGGGTGCTGTTTTTT. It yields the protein CASSEPPGVLFF.

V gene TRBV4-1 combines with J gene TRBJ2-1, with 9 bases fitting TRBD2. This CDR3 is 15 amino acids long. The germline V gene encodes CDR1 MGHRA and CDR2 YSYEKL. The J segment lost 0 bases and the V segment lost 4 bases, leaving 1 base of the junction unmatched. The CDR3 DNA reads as TGCGCCAGCAGCCCGACTAGCGGCTCCTACAATGAGCAGTTCTTC. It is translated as CASSPTSGSYNEQFF.

CDR3: CASSYSVSYGNTIYF. CDR3 DNA sequence: TGTGCCAGCAGTTACAGCGTCAGTTATGGAAACACCATATATTTT. V usage is TRBV6-5 and J usage is TRBJ1-3; D call uncertain. Germline V lookup: CDR1 MNHEY, CDR2 SVGAGI. The CDR3 consists of 15 residues. Trimming left V 2 bases short and J 3 bases short, with 11 bases between.

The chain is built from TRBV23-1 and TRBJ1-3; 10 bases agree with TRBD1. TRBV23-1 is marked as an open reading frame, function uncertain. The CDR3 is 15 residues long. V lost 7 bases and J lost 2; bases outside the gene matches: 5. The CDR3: CASNTGTGAGNTIYF. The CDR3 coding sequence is TGCGCCAGCAATACCGGGACAGGGGCTGGAAACACCATATATTTT.

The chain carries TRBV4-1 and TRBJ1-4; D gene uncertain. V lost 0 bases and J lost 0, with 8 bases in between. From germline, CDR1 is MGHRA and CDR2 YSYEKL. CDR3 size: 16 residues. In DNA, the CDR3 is TGCGCCAGCAGCCAAGATCCTACTGCAACTAATGAAAAACTGTTTTTT. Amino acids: CASSQDPTATNEKLFF.

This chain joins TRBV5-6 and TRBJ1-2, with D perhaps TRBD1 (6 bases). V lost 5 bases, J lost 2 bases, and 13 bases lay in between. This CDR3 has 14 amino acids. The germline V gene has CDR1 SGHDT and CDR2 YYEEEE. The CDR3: CASRSAGQNYGYTF. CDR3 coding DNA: TGTGCCAGCAGATCAGCCGGACAGAACTATGGCTACACCTTC. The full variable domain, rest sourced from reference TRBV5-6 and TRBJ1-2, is DAGVTQSPTHLIKTRGQQVTLRCSPKSGHDTVSWYQQALGQGPQFIFQYYEEEERQRGNFPDRFSGHQFPNYSSELNVNALLLGDSALYLCASRSAGQNYGYTFGSGTRLTVV.

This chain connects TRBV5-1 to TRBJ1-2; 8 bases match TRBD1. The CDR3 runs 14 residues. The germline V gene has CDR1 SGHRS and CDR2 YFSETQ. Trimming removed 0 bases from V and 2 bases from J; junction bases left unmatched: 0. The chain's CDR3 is CASSLGQGNYGYTF. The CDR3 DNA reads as TGCGCCAGCAGCTTGGGACAGGGGAACTATGGCTACACCTTC. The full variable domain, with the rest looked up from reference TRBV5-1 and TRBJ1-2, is KAGVTQTPRYLIKTRGQQVTLSCSPISGHRSVSWYQQTPGQGLQFLFEYFSETQRNKGNFPGRFSGRQFSNSRSEMNVSTLELGDSALYLCASSLGQGNYGYTFGSGTRLTVV.

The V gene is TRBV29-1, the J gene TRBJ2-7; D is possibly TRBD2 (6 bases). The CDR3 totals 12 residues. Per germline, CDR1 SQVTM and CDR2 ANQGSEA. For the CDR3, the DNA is TGCAGTGGTACCACGGGACTCTACGAGCAGTACTTC. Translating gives CSGTTGLYEQYF.